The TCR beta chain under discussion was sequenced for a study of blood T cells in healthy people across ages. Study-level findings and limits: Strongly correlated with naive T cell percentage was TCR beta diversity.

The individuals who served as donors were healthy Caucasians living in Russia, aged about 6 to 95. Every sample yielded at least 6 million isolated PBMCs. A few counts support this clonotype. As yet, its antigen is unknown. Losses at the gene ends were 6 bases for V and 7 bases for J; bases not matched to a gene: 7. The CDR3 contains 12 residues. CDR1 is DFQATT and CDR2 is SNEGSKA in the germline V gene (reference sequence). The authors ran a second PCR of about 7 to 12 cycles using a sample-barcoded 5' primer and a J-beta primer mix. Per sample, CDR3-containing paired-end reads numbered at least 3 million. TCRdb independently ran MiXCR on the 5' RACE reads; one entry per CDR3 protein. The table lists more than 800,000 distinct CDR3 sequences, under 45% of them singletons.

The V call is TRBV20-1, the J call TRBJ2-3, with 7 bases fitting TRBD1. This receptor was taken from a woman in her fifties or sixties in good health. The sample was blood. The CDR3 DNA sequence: TGCAGTGCACCGGGACAGCCCAATACGCAGTATTTT. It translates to CSAPGQPNTQYF.